These T cell receptor beta chains were read from a single sample in a study of spatial heterogeneity in lung cancer. Using its own MiXCR run on the 5' RACE reads, TCRdb lists one record per CDR3 protein. The data contain roughly 48,000 distinct CDR3 sequences, approximately 5.3% of them singletons. Here the sequenced sample was PBMCs, taken at surgery. The receptors were gathered from a male donor with early-stage non-small cell lung cancer. Each CDR3 is given with its conserved first and last residue. A D gene is named only where the DNA matches it firmly. Clone size appears in some rows only: once, few, many, or a class for an expanded clone.

v_gene: TRBV6-5; d_gene: TRBD2; j_gene: TRBJ2-7; abundance: many; CDR3aa: CASSLSGSGYEQYF; CDR3nt: TGTGCCAGCAGCCTTAGCGGGAGCGGGTACGAGCAGTACTTC
v_gene: TRBV7-9; d_gene: TRBD2; j_gene: TRBJ2-1; abundance: many; CDR3aa: CASSTRTSGRRNEQFF; CDR3nt: TGTGCCAGCAGCACCAGGACTAGCGGGAGAAGGAATGAGCAGTTCTTC
v_gene: TRBV5-1; d_gene: .; j_gene: TRBJ2-5; abundance: many; CDR3aa: CASSLGAGNGETQYF; CDR3nt: TGCGCCAGCAGCTTAGGCGCAGGGAATGGAGAGACCCAGTACTTC
v_gene: TRBV29-1; d_gene: TRBD1; j_gene: TRBJ2-5; abundance: many; CDR3aa: CSVEKGQGPLETQYF; CDR3nt: TGCAGCGTTGAAAAGGGACAGGGACCTCTTGAGACCCAGTACTTC
v_gene: TRBV5-5; d_gene: .; j_gene: TRBJ2-3; abundance: .; CDR3aa: CASSSRLRELGTQYF; CDR3nt: TGTGCCAGCAGCTCCCGACTTAGGGAGCTCGGTACGCAGTATTTT
v_gene: TRBV5-4; d_gene: TRBD2; j_gene: TRBJ2-7; abundance: many; CDR3aa: CASSPRGRAGEQYF; CDR3nt: TGTGCCAGCAGCCCTAGAGGGAGGGCCGGCGAGCAGTACTTC
v_gene: TRBV7-8; d_gene: TRBD2; j_gene: TRBJ2-1; abundance: .; CDR3aa: CASSLNPGLAGSNEQFF; CDR3nt: TGTGCCAGCAGCCTGAACCCGGGACTAGCGGGAAGCAATGAGCAGTTCTTC
v_gene: TRBV6-5; d_gene: TRBD1; j_gene: TRBJ1-6; abundance: many; CDR3aa: CAARDRVYSPLHF; CDR3nt: TGTGCCGCAAGGGACAGGGTTTATTCACCCCTCCACTTT
v_gene: TRBV4-1; d_gene: .; j_gene: TRBJ2-4; abundance: many; CDR3aa: CASSQQAEDIQYF; CDR3nt: TGCGCCAGCAGCCAACAGGCTGAGGACATTCAGTACTTC
v_gene: TRBV27; d_gene: .; j_gene: TRBJ2-3; abundance: many; CDR3aa: CASSLRDFRTDTQYF; CDR3nt: TGTGCCAGCAGTTTGCGGGACTTTCGCACAGATACGCAGTATTTT